The 24 T cell receptor beta chains listed next were all sequenced from one sample in a study of OX40 agonist ivuxolimab in advanced cancers. Profiled with immunoSEQ multiplex PCR; TCRdb holds only in-frame clones, not every one. The sample contains more than 45,000 clones, roughly 94% of which appear only once. The material sequenced was CD4+ or CD8+ T cells sorted from blood, taken in a trial of the OX40 agonist ivuxolimab. The source is an adult with an advanced solid tumor such as melanoma, head and neck, liver or kidney cancer.

The chain has TRBV9 and TRBJ2-1; no reliable D call. Deletions cut 0 bases from V and 4 bases from J, with 11 bases between. The germline V gene has CDR1 SGDLS and CDR2 YYNGEE. The CDR3 runs to 15 residues. This CDR3 is CASSVGTNNYNEQFF. The CDR3 DNA follows: TGTGCCAGCAGCGTAGGAACAAACAATTACAATGAGCAGTTCTTC.

The chain uses TRBV2 and TRBJ1-1; 8 nucleotides agree with TRBD1. V gave up 4 bases and J gave up 4 bases; unmatched junction bases: 2. There are 13 residues in the CDR3. The germline V gene has CDR1 SNHLY and CDR2 FYNNEI. The CDR3, as DNA: TGTGCCAGCAGTGTAACAGGGGGCACTGAAGCTTTCTTT. Translating it yields CASSVTGGTEAFF.

The gene calls are TRBV7-6 and TRBJ2-3; TRBD2 matches at 7 bases. The trim removed 3 bases at V and 10 bases at J, leaving 13 bases unmatched. Germline V CDR1 and CDR2: SGHVS, FNYEAQ. The CDR3 runs to 15 residues. DNA of the CDR3: TGTGCCAGCAGCTTGCTAGCGGAGCGGCCAGGGTCGCAGTATTTT. It yields the protein CASSLLAERPGSQYF.

This chain uses TRBV28 with TRBJ2-3, with TRBD2 identical over 7 bases. Per germline, CDR1 MDHEN and CDR2 SYDVKM. With V trimmed by 3 bases and J by 8 bases, 11 bases remained unmatched. This CDR3 is 15 amino acids long. The CDR3 sequence: CASSFRGGYSGTQYF. The CDR3 DNA reads TGTGCCAGCAGTTTCCGCGGGGGTTATTCGGGTACGCAGTATTTT.

This clone was seen just once. The CDR3 spells CASSLGTSFIPGELFF. CDR3 in DNA: TGCGCCAGCAGCCTAGGGACTAGTTTTATCCCCGGGGAGCTGTTTTTT. This sequence joins TRBV5-1 and TRBJ2-2, with 8 positions matching TRBD2. Germline lookup yields CDR1 SGHRS and CDR2 YFSETQ. V lost 4 bases to trimming and J lost 6 bases; unmatched junction nucleotides: 11. The length of the CDR3 is 16 residues.

The chain has TRBV20-1 and TRBJ1-2; D unresolved. Deletions cut 5 bases from V and 0 bases from J, with 4 bases between. Germline V gene lookup returns CDR1 DFQATT and CDR2 SNEGSKA (reference sequence). The CDR3 runs to 11 residues. The CDR3: CSAAPNYGYTF. The CDR3, as DNA: TGCAGTGCTGCCCCTAACTATGGCTACACCTTC.

The chain recombines TRBV7-8 with TRBJ2-7; 9 bases map to TRBD1. There are 15 residues in the CDR3. The trim removed 4 bases at V and 1 base at J, leaving 5 bases unmatched. Per the germline V gene, CDR1 is SGHVS and CDR2 is FQNEAQ. For the CDR3, the DNA is TGTGCCAGCAGCTCAACCGGGACAGGGTCCTACGAGCAGTACTTC. Its translation: CASSSTGTGSYEQYF.

The rearrangement uses TRBV4-2 and TRBJ1-1; D ambiguous. The CDR3 is made up of 13 amino acids. Germline loops: CDR1 LGHNA, CDR2 YNFKEQ. With 0 bases removed from V and 4 bases from J, the gap between germline ends came to 6 bases. DNA for the CDR3: TGTGCCAGCAGCCAAGACTGGGGCACTGAAGCTTTCTTT. Translation: CASSQDWGTEAFF.

This clone was detected only a few times. This rearrangement joins TRBV28 to TRBJ1-5; D is undetermined. The CDR3 sequence is 11 residues long. Trimming took 2 bases from V and 6 from J, leaving 2 bases between them. Germline CDR1 MDHEN, CDR2 SYDVKM. As DNA, the CDR3 is TGTGCCAGCAGTTTAACTCAGCCCCAGCATTTT. It codes for CASSLTQPQHF.

V usage is TRBV5-5 and J usage is TRBJ2-7; tentative D call: TRBD1 (5 bases). Germline V gene lookup returns CDR1 SGHKS and CDR2 YYEKEE (reference sequence). Trimming took 4 bases from V and 4 from J, leaving 12 bases between them. This CDR3 region has 13 residues. The chain's CDR3 is CASSTQPGYEQYF. The CDR3 DNA reads TGTGCCAGCAGCACCCAACCAGGGTACGAGCAGTACTTC. The full variable domain, with the rest looked up from reference TRBV5-5 and TRBJ2-7, is DAGVTQSPTHLIKTRGQQVTLRCSPISGHKSVSWYQQVLGQGPQFIFQYYEKEERGRGNFPDRFSARQFPNYSSELNVNALLLGDSALYLCASSTQPGYEQYFGPGTRLTVT.

This chain connects TRBV12-5 to TRBJ2-5; the D is unclear. The CDR3 has 11 amino acids. V was pared by 10 bases and J by 5 bases, with 11 bases between. CDR1 is LGHNT, CDR2 FRNRAP, per germline. The CDR3 DNA reads as TGTGCTACCACAGATTCTGAGACCCAGTACTTC. Translation: CATTDSETQYF.

The V and J genes are TRBV15 and TRBJ1-5; TRBD1 aligns across 7 bases. The germline V gene encodes CDR1 LNHNV and CDR2 YYDKDF (reference sequence). CDR3 length: 17 residues. V was pared by 0 bases and J by 4 bases, with 9 bases of the junction left unmatched. CDR3 protein: CATSRDQAGQPNQPQHF. The CDR3 nucleotides are TGTGCCACCAGCAGAGATCAGGCGGGACAGCCAAATCAGCCCCAGCATTTT.

The gene calls are TRBV28 and TRBJ1-2, with 7 bases aligning to TRBD1. The CDR3 covers 15 residues. The V gene's germline CDR1 is MDHEN and CDR2 SYDVKM. The trim removed 3 bases at V and 2 bases at J, leaving 6 bases unmatched. CDR3 DNA sequence: TGTGCCAGCAGTTTGTCAGCGACAGGGAACTATGGCTACACCTTC. Translating gives CASSLSATGNYGYTF.

The rearrangement uses TRBV30 and TRBJ1-1; TRBD1 might be the D (6 bases). The CDR3 extends over 15 amino acids. The germline V and J ends were trimmed by 3 bases and 8 bases, with 22 bases remaining between them. Germline CDR1 and CDR2: GTSNPN and SVGIG (reference sequence). The CDR3 nucleotides read TGTGCCTGGAGATTTGGGGGGGGCGTCGTCCTCGAAGCTTTCTTT. It codes for CAWRFGGGVVLEAFF.

The chain combines TRBV28 with TRBJ1-2; 7 bases align to TRBD1. The V and J ends lost 6 bases and 4 bases, in that order; junction bases with no gene match: 5. Germline V CDR1 and CDR2: MDHEN, SYDVKM. The CDR3 consists of 13 residues. This chain's CDR3 is CASRGTASYGYTF. DNA for the CDR3: TGTGCCAGCAGAGGGACAGCGAGCTATGGCTACACCTTC.

This clone occurred once. The chain recombines TRBV27 with TRBJ2-7, with 9 bases matching TRBD1. The V gene end was trimmed by 4 bases and the J gene end by 6 bases; junction bases not matched to a gene: 7. The CDR3 has 14 amino acids. Germline CDR1 is MNHEY and CDR2 is SMNVEV (reference sequence). CDR3 amino acids: CASSYKGQGSEQYF. DNA of the CDR3: TGTGCCAGCAGTTACAAAGGACAGGGGTCCGAGCAGTACTTC.

The chain uses TRBV28 and TRBJ1-2; D may be TRBD1 (5 bases). Trimming removed 5 bases from V and 2 bases from J, with 6 bases in between. The CDR3 runs 12 residues. Germline assignment: CDR1 MDHEN and CDR2 SYDVKM. DNA for the CDR3: TGTGCCAGCAGTGGGGGAAACTATGGCTACACCTTC. This translates into CASSGGNYGYTF.

This clone was counted a single time. The chain couples TRBV11-2 to TRBJ2-1; 7 bases agree with TRBD1. Unmatched junction bases numbered 7, after V lost 4 bases and J lost 4 bases. Per germline, CDR1 SGHAT and CDR2 FQNNGV. The CDR3 is made up of 15 amino acids. CDR3 loop: CASSSSGTAYNEQFF. The CDR3 DNA reads as TGTGCCAGCAGCTCATCCGGGACAGCTTACAATGAGCAGTTCTTC.

The rearrangement links TRBV6-5 to TRBJ2-1; D might be TRBD2 (6 bases). In germline, CDR1 is MNHEY, CDR2 SVGAGI. The CDR3 sequence is 13 residues long. V dropped 0 bases and J dropped 10 bases, with 10 bases sitting between them. The CDR3 loop reads CASSYSGTSEQFF. For the CDR3, the DNA is TGTGCCAGCAGTTACTCTGGGACTTCCGAGCAGTTCTTC.

The chain carries TRBV6-5 and TRBJ2-3; D is possibly TRBD2 (6 bases). Germline lookup yields CDR1 MNHEY and CDR2 SVGAGI. CDR3 length equals 15 residues. V lost 7 bases and J lost 2, with 16 bases in between. DNA for the CDR3: TGTGCCAGCATCGCGGGACTGGACCCCACAGATACGCAGTATTTT. This translates into CASIAGLDPTDTQYF.

This chain links TRBV5-4 with TRBJ2-1; the D gene is possibly TRBD2 (5 bases). The CDR3 has 15 residues. Germline assignment: CDR1 SGHNT and CDR2 YYREEE (reference sequence). Trimming removed 0 bases from V and 1 base from J, with 8 bases in between. Written as DNA, the CDR3 is TGTGCCAGCAGCTTGGGGCGGGTTTCCTACAATGAGCAGTTCTTC. It specifies CASSLGRVSYNEQFF.

V is TRBV28 and J is TRBJ1-4; D is ambiguous. The CDR3 contains 13 residues. Germline V CDR1 and CDR2: MDHEN, SYDVKM. Trimming took off 7 bases at V and 0 bases at J, with 6 bases between the two ends. This CDR3 reads CASKTATNEKLFF. The CDR3 bases are TGTGCCAGCAAGACTGCAACTAATGAAAAACTGTTTTTT.

Only one count was recorded for this clone. The chain links TRBV30 to TRBJ1-1, with D hard to call. CDR3 length: 13 residues. Per germline, CDR1 GTSNPN and CDR2 SVGIG (reference sequence). V dropped 4 bases and J dropped 4 bases, with 13 bases sitting between them. CDR3 in amino acids: CAWTISGGTEAFF. In nucleotides, the CDR3 is TGTGCCTGGACCATCAGTGGCGGCACTGAAGCTTTCTTT.

This clone was seen only once. The V call is TRBV18, the J call TRBJ2-3; D call uncertain. Germline-derived CDR1 and CDR2 are KGHSH and LQKENI. Trimming shortened V by 0 bases and J by 2 bases, and 9 bases separated the two germline ends. There are 15 residues in the CDR3. In DNA form, the CDR3 reads TGTGCCAGCTCACCACCGAAAGGGATCACAGATACGCAGTATTTT. This encodes CASSPPKGITDTQYF.